These 8 T cell receptor beta chains were sequenced from one sample in a study of human T cells and chemical hapten exposure. This sample's time point: pre-sensitization, week 0. Specified treatment: therapeutic diphenylcyclopropenone sensitization with weekly scalp DPC. TCRdb used MiXCR to reprocess the RACE reads, holding one entry per CDR3 protein. The table lists some 60,000 distinct CDR3 sequences, around 11% of them singletons. Here the sequenced sample was whole blood, taken in connection with sensitization to the hapten diphenylcyclopropenone (DPC). Every receptor here comes from a woman between 40 and 50 years old with alopecia areata. Some clones in this sample may be carry-over from other donors' samples.

The chain links TRBV23-1 to TRBJ2-1; 11 bases are shared with TRBD2. TRBV23-1 falls under the ORF class, with uncertain function. This CDR3 spans 20 amino acids. V trimming: 6 bases; J trimming: 0 bases; junction bases outside the gene matches: 16. Here the CDR3 DNA reads TGCGCCAGCAGACCCTTTAGCGGGGGGGCCCGACCCGTCTCCTACAATGAGCAGTTCTTC. Its translation: CASRPFSGGARPVSYNEQFF.

The V call is TRBV6-6, the J call TRBJ1-1, with 10 positions matching TRBD1. Germline assignment: CDR1 MNHNY and CDR2 SVGAGI (reference sequence). V lost 6 bases, J lost 8 bases, and 6 bases stayed unmatched. CDR3 size: 13 residues. CDR3 DNA: TGTGCCAGCAGCTCGACAGGGGGCGGCGAAGCTTTCTTT. Its protein is CASSSTGGGEAFF.

The rearrangement uses TRBV29-1 and TRBJ2-1, with 8 positions matching TRBD1. Germline V gene data show CDR1 as SQVTM and CDR2 as ANQGSEA. Unmatched junction bases numbered 11, after V lost 6 bases and J lost 13 bases. This CDR3 contains 12 residues. CDR3 region: CSVDVSGGVQFF. CDR3 nucleotides: TGCAGCGTGGATGTCTCAGGGGGCGTACAGTTCTTC.

Here the CDR3 DNA reads TGCAGTGCTAGAGGGTCGGGTAACTATGGCTACACCTTC. Its translation: CSARGSGNYGYTF. This sequence joins TRBV20-1 and TRBJ1-2; no definite D call. This CDR3 has 13 amino acids. Trimming pared 1 base from V and 1 base from J, leaving 7 bases between. Germline CDR1 DFQATT, CDR2 SNEGSKA (reference sequence).

This clonotype was seen only a few times. This rearrangement joins TRBV18 to TRBJ2-1; D is undetermined. V was shortened by 3 bases and J by 8 bases, with 11 bases between the two germline ends. Germline values: CDR1 KGHSH, CDR2 LQKENI. The CDR3 contains 13 residues. Here the CDR3 DNA reads TGTGCCAGCTCACCGAACCTCTTCGATGAGCAGTTCTTC. Its translation: CASSPNLFDEQFF. The full variable domain, completed using reference TRBV18 and TRBJ2-1, is NAGVMQNPRHLVRRRGQEARLRCSPMKGHSHVYWYRQLPEEGLKFMVYLQKENIIDESGMPKERFSAEFPKEGPSILRIQQVVRGDSAAYFCASSPNLFDEQFFGPGTRLTVL.

This clonotype appeared many times. The genes are TRBV12-3 or TRBV12-4 and TRBJ1-3; D might be TRBD1 (5 bases). The CDR3 extends over 16 amino acids. The V end was cut by 11 bases, the J end by 0 bases, with 20 bases between. The CDR3 here is CAHALGGSFSGNTIYF. The DNA of the CDR3 is TGTGCCCACGCCTTGGGGGGGTCGTTCTCTGGAAACACCATATATTTT.

At least ten counts were recorded for this clonotype. This sequence joins TRBV6-2 or TRBV6-3 and TRBJ2-7; perhaps TRBD2 as D (5 bases). Per germline, CDR1 MNHEY and CDR2 SVGEGT. This CDR3 has 16 amino acids. Trimming took off 4 bases at V and 2 bases at J, with 18 bases between the two ends. CDR3 in amino acids: CASSSGSADGPYEQYF. DNA of the CDR3: TGTGCCAGCAGTTCGGGGTCAGCGGATGGCCCCTACGAGCAGTACTTC.

This clonotype was detected ten times or more. The chain couples TRBV6-5 to TRBJ2-7, with TRBD2 matching 7 bases. The J segment lost 5 bases and the V segment lost 0 bases, leaving 13 bases of the junction unmatched. CDR1 is MNHEY, CDR2 SVGAGI, per germline. The CDR3 has 17 amino acids. In nucleotides, the CDR3 is TGTGCCAGCAGTTACTCGACGTTGGGGGGGAGGGGTAACGAGCAGTACTTC. This sequence encodes CASSYSTLGGRGNEQYF.